The clone carrying this T cell receptor beta chain was recorded once. Its antigen is currently unknown. The study ran its PCR with 60 Vbeta and 13 Jbeta primers. In the original workflow: Per a later analysis, the number of unique TCR beta chains was around 79 million, of which about 11 million were shared. The protocol was immunoSEQ multiplex PCR, while the TCRdb copy is restricted to in-frame clones and leaves out a portion. Clone size and V and J calls were adopted from that table, with D and trimming inferred from the DNA. The sample shows about 120,000 clones, around three fifths of them seen only once. This entry comes from a study of cytomegalovirus exposure and HLA in healthy donors. In the study overall: In an early release, HLA-typed donors contributed approximately 82 million unique TCR sequences. Study results and caveats: Fewer N-insertions than the 666-donor mean were reportedly shown by an Asian-associated ancestry cluster in a later analysis. According to an earlier analysis, most TCR beta V segments yielded productive rearrangements about 90% or about 30% of the time.

The V end lost 3 bases, the J end lost 1 base, and 13 bases lay between the germline ends. In germline, CDR1 is SGHRS, CDR2 YFSETQ. This CDR3 contains 15 residues. Material: PBMCs. The chain couples TRBV5-1 to TRBJ1-1, with D tentatively TRBD1 (5 bases). This receptor was identified in a woman in her thirties or forties in good health and CMV-seropositive. The CDR3 DNA follows: TGCGCCAGCAGCTGGGAGGGGAGGGGGAACACTGAAGCTTTCTTT. Protein: CASSWEGRGNTEAFF.